This T cell receptor beta chain was profiled in a study of CD8+ T cells in alopecia areata. Study-wide points: Since there was just one nonresponder, nobody can yet say how baseline CD8+ expansion ties to response. Scalp clonality and expanded CD8+ clones among the top 100 fell significantly with tofacitinib. Compared with normal scalp, lesional scalp had higher clonality and more expanded CD8+ clones. Whereas mice showed it more clearly, TCR sharing across patients was murkier, possibly because of HLA.

To note about this clone: No antigen is known for it.

In each case, RNA was isolated and then reverse transcribed into cDNA as the sequencing template. The table came from immunoSEQ multiplex PCR; TCRdb's copy has only in-frame clones and leaves some out. The repertoire holds roughly 120,000 clones, with 53% as singletons. Germline loops: CDR1 LNHDA, CDR2 SQIVND (reference sequence). Trimming removed 6 bases at V and 1 base at J, with 13 bases between. This CDR3 contains 15 residues. Treatment described: oral pan-JAK inhibitor, 5-10 mg twice daily. The rearrangement links TRBV19 to TRBJ1-5; D not resolved. The source of this sequence is a human donor with alopecia areata. Material: CD4+ T cells sorted from blood, obtained at week 4, from a patient treated with tofacitinib. CDR3 coding DNA: TGTGCCAGTAGCGGCTGGCAGCGGAGCAATCAGCCCCAGCATTTT. This codes for CASSGWQRSNQPQHF.